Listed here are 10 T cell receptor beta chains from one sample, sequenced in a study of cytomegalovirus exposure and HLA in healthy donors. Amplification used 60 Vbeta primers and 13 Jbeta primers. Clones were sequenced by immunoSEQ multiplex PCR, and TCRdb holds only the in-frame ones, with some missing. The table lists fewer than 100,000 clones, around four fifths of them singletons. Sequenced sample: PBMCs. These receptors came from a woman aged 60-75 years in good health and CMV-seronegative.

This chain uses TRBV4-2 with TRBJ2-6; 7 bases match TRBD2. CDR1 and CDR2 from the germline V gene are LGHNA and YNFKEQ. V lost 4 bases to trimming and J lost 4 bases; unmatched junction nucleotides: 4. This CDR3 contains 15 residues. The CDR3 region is CASSREGEGANVLTF. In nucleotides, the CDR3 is TGTGCCAGCAGCCGGGAGGGAGAAGGGGCCAACGTCCTGACTTTC.

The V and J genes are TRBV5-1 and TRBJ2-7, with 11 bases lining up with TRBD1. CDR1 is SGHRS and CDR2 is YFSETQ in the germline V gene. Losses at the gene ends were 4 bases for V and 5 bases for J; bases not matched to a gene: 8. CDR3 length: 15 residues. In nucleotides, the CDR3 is TGCGCCAGCAGCGCGGGGACAGGGGGTATCCACGAGCAGTACTTC. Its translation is CASSAGTGGIHEQYF.

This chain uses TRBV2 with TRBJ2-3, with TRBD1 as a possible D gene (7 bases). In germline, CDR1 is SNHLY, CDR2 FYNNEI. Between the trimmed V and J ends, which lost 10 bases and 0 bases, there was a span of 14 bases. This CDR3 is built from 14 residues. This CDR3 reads CATQTGTSTDTQYF. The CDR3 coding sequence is TGTGCCACCCAGACAGGGACTAGCACAGATACGCAGTATTTT.

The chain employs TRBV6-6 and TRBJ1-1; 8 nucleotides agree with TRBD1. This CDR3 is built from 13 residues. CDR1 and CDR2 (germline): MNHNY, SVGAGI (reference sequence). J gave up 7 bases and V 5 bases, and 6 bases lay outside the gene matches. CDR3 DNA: TGTGCCAGCAGTCCGGGGACAGGCTTTGAAGCTTTCTTT. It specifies CASSPGTGFEAFF.

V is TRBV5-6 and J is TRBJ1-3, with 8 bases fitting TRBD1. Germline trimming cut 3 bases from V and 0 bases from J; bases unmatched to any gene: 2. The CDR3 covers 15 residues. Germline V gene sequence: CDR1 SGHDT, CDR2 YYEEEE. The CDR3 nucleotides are TGTGCCAGCAGCTACCAGGGGGCCTCTGGAAACACCATATATTTT. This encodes CASSYQGASGNTIYF.

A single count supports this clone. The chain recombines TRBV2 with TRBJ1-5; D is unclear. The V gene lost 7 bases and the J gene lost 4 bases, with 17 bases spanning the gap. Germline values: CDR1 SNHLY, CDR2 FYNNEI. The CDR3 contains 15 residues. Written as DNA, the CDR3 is TGTGCCAGCAATGGGAAGGGAACTAGAAATCAGCCCCAGCATTTT. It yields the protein CASNGKGTRNQPQHF.

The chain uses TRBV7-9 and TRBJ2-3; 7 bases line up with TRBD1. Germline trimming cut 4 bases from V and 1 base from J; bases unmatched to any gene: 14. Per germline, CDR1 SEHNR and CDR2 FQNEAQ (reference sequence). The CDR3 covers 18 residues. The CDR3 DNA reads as TGTGCCAGCAGCTACACGGGGCTAGGGGGCGCAGGCACAGATACGCAGTATTTT. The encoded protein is CASSYTGLGGAGTDTQYF. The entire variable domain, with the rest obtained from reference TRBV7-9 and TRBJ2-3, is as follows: DTGVSQNPRHKITKRGQNVTFRCDPISEHNRLYWYRQTLGQGPEFLTYFQNEAQLEKSRLLSDRFSAERPKGSFSTLEIQRTEQGDSAMYLCASSYTGLGGAGTDTQYFGPGTRLTVL.

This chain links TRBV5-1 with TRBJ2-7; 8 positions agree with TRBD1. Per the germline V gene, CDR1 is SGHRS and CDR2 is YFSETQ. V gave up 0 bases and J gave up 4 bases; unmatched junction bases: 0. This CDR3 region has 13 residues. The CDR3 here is CASSLGTGYEQYF. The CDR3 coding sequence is TGCGCCAGCAGCTTGGGGACAGGGTACGAGCAGTACTTC.

CDR3 loop: CATSRDVSDLGSYEQYF. DNA of the CDR3: TGTGCCACCAGCAGAGATGTGAGCGATCTAGGCTCCTACGAGCAGTACTTC. The chain couples TRBV15 to TRBJ2-7; unclear D gene. CDR1 and CDR2 (germline): LNHNV, YYDKDF (reference sequence). V gave up 0 bases and J gave up 0 bases, with 15 bases separating them. The CDR3 runs 17 residues.

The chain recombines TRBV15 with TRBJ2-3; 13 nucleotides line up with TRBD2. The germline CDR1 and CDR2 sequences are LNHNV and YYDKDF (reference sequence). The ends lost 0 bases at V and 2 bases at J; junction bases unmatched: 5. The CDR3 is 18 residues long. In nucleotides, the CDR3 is TGTGCCACCAGCAGAGATTGGACTAGCGGGGGCCACACAGATACGCAGTATTTT. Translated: CATSRDWTSGGHTDTQYF.